This passage covers 26 T cell receptor beta chains from one sample sequenced in a study of CD8 T cells in Susac syndrome. Reverse transcription of about 0.5 to 1 ug RNA used random hexamers. TCRdb re-called the immunoSEQ multiplex PCR reads through MiXCR, storing one row per CDR3 protein. This sample carries approximately 210,000 distinct CDR3 sequences, 85% to 95% of them seen once, and the ten largest clones take 0.15%. Source material: CD4+ T cells from PBMCs. The source of these receptors is a human donor with Susac syndrome.

This clonotype was seen a single time. V and J are TRBV19 and TRBJ2-7, with 7 bases fitting TRBD1. CDR1 and CDR2 (germline): LNHDA, SQIVND (reference sequence). Trimming took 5 bases from V and 0 from J; bases not matched to a gene: 10. CDR3 length: 16 amino acids. CDR3 sequence reads: CASSSAAGTASYEQYF. CDR3 DNA: TGTGCCAGTAGTTCAGCAGCCGGGACAGCCTCCTACGAGCAGTACTTC.

The chain uses TRBV6-1 and TRBJ1-4, with D possibly matching TRBD1 (5 bases). The V gene's germline CDR1 is MNHNS and CDR2 SASEGT. This CDR3 comprises 14 residues. V lost 9 bases to trimming and J lost 4 bases, with 15 bases between them. The CDR3 bases are TGTGCCAGTGAGGAGGTGGGGGGTAATGAAAAACTGTTTTTT. It specifies CASEEVGGNEKLFF.

The chain joins TRBV9 to TRBJ2-2; the match to TRBD2 covers 9 bases. This CDR3 is built from 16 residues. From germline, CDR1 is SGDLS and CDR2 YYNGEE. Trimming took 0 bases from V and 7 from J; bases not matched to a gene: 7. Here the CDR3 reads CASSVAPAGGFGELFF. CDR3 bases: TGTGCCAGCAGCGTAGCCCCAGCGGGGGGATTCGGGGAGCTGTTTTTT.

The V gene is TRBV7-2, the J gene TRBJ1-1; D not certain. The CDR3 runs 15 residues. V lost 1 base and J 7 bases, leaving 16 bases between the germline ends. Germline assignment: CDR1 SGHTA and CDR2 FQGNSA. CDR3 sequence reads: CASSLVATSSFEAFF. The CDR3 coding sequence is TGTGCCAGCAGCTTAGTGGCTACCTCCTCTTTTGAAGCTTTCTTT.

The chain couples TRBV5-4 to TRBJ2-1; TRBD2 agrees at 9 bases. Germline lookup yields CDR1 SGHNT and CDR2 YYREEE (reference sequence). CDR3 length equals 17 residues. The V segment lost 2 bases and the J segment 8 bases; nucleotides outside the gene matches: 14. CDR3 DNA: TGTGCCAGCAGCTTAGGCCTTGTTGGCGGGGGGGCCGATGAGCAGTTCTTC. It codes for CASSLGLVGGGADEQFF.

The rearrangement links TRBV20-1 to TRBJ2-3; TRBD2 might be the D (6 bases). V was clipped by 3 bases and J by 2 bases, with 15 bases between them. The CDR3 contains 15 residues. From germline, CDR1 is DFQATT and CDR2 SNEGSKA (reference sequence). CDR3 residues: CSASRWLASTDTQYF. In nucleotides, the CDR3 is TGCAGTGCTAGCCGTTGGCTAGCGTCCACAGATACGCAGTATTTT.

The genes are TRBV20-1 and TRBJ1-5, with D hard to call. CDR1 is DFQATT and CDR2 is SNEGSKA in the germline V gene (reference sequence). The CDR3 extends over 14 amino acids. V was shortened by 3 bases and J by 3 bases, with 12 bases between the two germline ends. The CDR3: CSASWEGNNQPQHF. Here the CDR3 DNA reads TGCAGTGCTAGTTGGGAGGGAAACAATCAGCCCCAGCATTTT.

This chain uses TRBV4-3 with TRBJ2-1; D assignment may be TRBD1 or TRBD2 (5 bases each). The CDR3 consists of 15 residues. Germline CDR1 LGHNA, CDR2 YSLEER. Trimming removed 3 bases from V and 8 bases from J, with 17 bases in between. CDR3: CASSHGGGLGDEQFF. CDR3 DNA sequence: TGCGCCAGCAGCCACGGCGGCGGCTTGGGGGATGAGCAGTTCTTC.

The V gene is TRBV20-1, the J gene TRBJ2-5, with 7 bases aligning to TRBD2. With V trimmed by 5 bases and J by 4 bases, 7 bases remained unmatched. CDR1 is DFQATT and CDR2 is SNEGSKA in the germline V gene (reference sequence). The CDR3 covers 13 residues. The DNA of the CDR3 is TGCAGTGCTTTTGCTGGGGGGGGAGAGACCCAGTACTTC. Protein: CSAFAGGGETQYF.

The chain is built from TRBV3-1 and TRBJ1-5, with D possibly TRBD1 on 5 matching bases. This CDR3 has 12 amino acids. With 3 bases removed from V and 7 bases from J, the gap between germline ends came to 7 bases. Germline V CDR1 and CDR2: LGHDT, YNNKEL (reference sequence). Here the CDR3 DNA reads TGTGCCAGCAGCCAGCAGGGCCAGCCCCAGCATTTT. This codes for CASSQQGQPQHF.

DNA for the CDR3: TGTGCCAGCAGCGCAAGACAGGGGTGGACATGGGAGCAGTTCTTC. The encoded protein is CASSARQGWTWEQFF. This chain joins TRBV9 and TRBJ2-1, with 8 bases that match TRBD1. Germline V gives CDR1 SGDLS, CDR2 YYNGEE. V trimming: 3 bases; J trimming: 10 bases; junction bases outside the gene matches: 12. The CDR3 has 15 amino acids.

On this clonotype itself: The junction does not match germline at one end; this may be a read error. The CDR3 here is CASSYSTRRTGDHF. The CDR3 DNA is TGTGCCAGCAGTTACTCTACACGAAGGACAGGGGACCACTTC. The chain couples TRBV6-2 or TRBV6-3 to TRBJ2-7; 9 bases map to TRBD1. This CDR3 is built from 14 residues. From germline, CDR1 is MNHEY and CDR2 SVGEGT.

The sample holds one count of this clonotype. J is TRBJ2-7 and V is TRBV6-1; 8 nucleotides match TRBD1. The V and J ends lost 7 bases and 4 bases, in that order; junction bases with no gene match: 6. Germline values: CDR1 MNHNS, CDR2 SASEGT. This CDR3 region has 13 residues. The CDR3 reads CASTIRDRYEQYF. The CDR3, as DNA: TGTGCCAGCACCATCCGGGACAGGTACGAGCAGTACTTC.

This chain links TRBV28 with TRBJ2-7, with a weak D call TRBD1 (6 bases). CDR3 length: 15 amino acids. Trimming cost V 2 bases and J 7 bases, with 18 bases left between them. Germline-derived CDR1 and CDR2 are MDHEN and SYDVKM. The CDR3 sequence is CASSLPQGFSGEQYF. The CDR3, as DNA: TGTGCCAGCAGTTTACCCCAGGGGTTTTCGGGGGAGCAGTACTTC. Combining the CDR3 with reference TRBV28 and TRBJ2-7 gives the whole variable domain DVKVTQSSRYLVKRTGEKVFLECVQDMDHENMFWYRQDPGLGLRLIYFSYDVKMKEKGDIPEGYSVSREKKERFSLILESASTNQTSMYLCASSLPQGFSGEQYFGPGTRLTVT.

This chain links TRBV30 with TRBJ1-1, with D possibly matching TRBD1 (5 bases). Germline CDR1 is GTSNPN and CDR2 is SVGIG (reference sequence). V was cut by 3 bases and J by 7 bases, with 15 bases left in between. CDR3 length equals 13 residues. The CDR3 DNA sequence: TGTGCCTGGAGGGGGGGAATCGTATTTGAAGCTTTCTTT. It translates to CAWRGGIVFEAFF.

This chain links TRBV7-2 with TRBJ1-6; tentatively, D is TRBD1 (5 bases). Germline V gene sequence: CDR1 SGHTA, CDR2 FQGNSA. The V and J ends lost 1 base and 8 bases respectively, with 18 bases between them. The CDR3 spans 17 residues. The chain's CDR3 is CASSLVGPGLGYSPLHF. CDR3 sequence (DNA): TGTGCCAGCAGCTTAGTTGGTCCAGGGCTAGGTTATTCACCCCTCCACTTT.

CDR3 sequence reads: CASSRTGDSVSPLHF. CDR3 nucleotides: TGTGCCAGCAGTCGGACAGGGGATTCGGTTTCACCCCTCCACTTT. The chain employs TRBV12-3 or TRBV12-4 and TRBJ1-6; 9 bases line up with TRBD1. This CDR3 is built from 15 residues. V shed 5 bases and J 9 bases; nucleotides not matched to a gene: 8.

The gene calls are TRBV6-5 and TRBJ1-1; no clear D gene. The CDR3 consists of 14 residues. The V gene's germline CDR1 is MNHEY and CDR2 SVGAGI. Trimming cost V 0 bases and J 1 base, with 6 bases left between them. The chain's CDR3 is CASSYSFQNTEAFF. The DNA for the CDR3 is TGTGCCAGCAGTTACTCGTTCCAGAACACTGAAGCTTTCTTT.

The chain has TRBV20-1 and TRBJ1-5, with D unresolved. Looked up from germline, CDR1 is DFQATT and CDR2 is SNEGSKA (reference sequence). Deletions cut 5 bases from V and 1 base from J, with 15 bases between. The CDR3 extends over 15 amino acids. The CDR3 reads CSAVRKATSNQPQHF. CDR3 DNA: TGCAGTGCTGTAAGGAAGGCCACCAGCAATCAGCCCCAGCATTTT.

The chain is built from TRBV6-2 or TRBV6-3 and TRBJ2-5; either TRBD1 or TRBD2 may fit D (5 bases each). CDR1 is MNHEY and CDR2 is SVGEGT in the germline V gene. V shed 5 bases and J shed 3 bases, with 13 bases lying between them. There are 14 residues in the CDR3. CDR3 protein: CASSPGTIKETQYF. In DNA, the CDR3 is TGTGCCAGCAGTCCCGGGACGATAAAAGAGACCCAGTACTTC.

V and J are TRBV7-2 and TRBJ1-6; unclear D gene. The V gene lost 4 bases and the J gene lost 7 bases, with 14 bases spanning the gap. The CDR3 sequence is 15 residues long. CDR1 is SGHTA and CDR2 is FQGNSA in the germline V gene. CDR3 nucleotide sequence: TGTGCCAGCAGCTCCAGGTCGACTGACAATTCACCCCTCCACTTT. It translates to CASSSRSTDNSPLHF.

V gene TRBV5-4 combines with J gene TRBJ2-5, with 11 positions matching TRBD2. This CDR3 comprises 15 residues. Germline CDR1 and CDR2: SGHNT and YYREEE (reference sequence). V shed 4 bases, J shed 4 bases, and the junction held 6 bases outside the gene matches. CDR3 loop: CASSTLAGGGETQYF. DNA for the CDR3: TGTGCCAGCAGCACCCTAGCGGGGGGAGGAGAGACCCAGTACTTC.

The chain has TRBV7-6 and TRBJ1-2, with 9 nucleotides matching TRBD1. The V gene end was trimmed by 5 bases and the J gene end by 8 bases; junction bases not matched to a gene: 9. The CDR3 length is 14 residues. Looked up from germline, CDR1 is SGHVS and CDR2 is FNYEAQ. The chain's CDR3 is CASSLGTGQLGYTF. CDR3 bases: TGTGCCAGCAGCCTTGGGACAGGGCAGTTGGGCTACACCTTC.

This clonotype was seen only once. The V gene is TRBV20-1, the J gene TRBJ1-5, with 10 bases matching TRBD1. The CDR3 covers 15 residues. V shed 6 bases, J shed 7 bases, and the junction held 12 bases outside the gene matches. Germline V gene data show CDR1 as DFQATT and CDR2 as SNEGSKA (reference sequence). DNA for the CDR3: TGCAGTGCCCTTCCGACAGGGGGCGAGGACCAGCCCCAGCATTTT. This codes for CSALPTGGEDQPQHF.

The CDR3 bases are TGTGCCAGCAGTTTTGACGCCAGGAGGACCGGGGAGCTGTTTTTT. Its translation: CASSFDARRTGELFF. The rearrangement links TRBV28 to TRBJ2-2, with TRBD2 as a possible D gene (5 bases). CDR1 is MDHEN and CDR2 is SYDVKM in the germline V gene. V lost 3 bases to trimming and J lost 5 bases, with 13 bases between them. This CDR3 has 15 amino acids.

This rearrangement joins TRBV12-3 or TRBV12-4 to TRBJ1-5; D might be TRBD1 (6 bases). The CDR3 length is 15 residues. Trimming shortened V by 5 bases and J by 9 bases, and 20 bases separated the two germline ends. The chain's CDR3 is CASSLLGGTGGPQHF. CDR3 bases: TGTGCCAGCAGTCTCTTAGGGGGGACCGGGGGGCCCCAGCATTTT.